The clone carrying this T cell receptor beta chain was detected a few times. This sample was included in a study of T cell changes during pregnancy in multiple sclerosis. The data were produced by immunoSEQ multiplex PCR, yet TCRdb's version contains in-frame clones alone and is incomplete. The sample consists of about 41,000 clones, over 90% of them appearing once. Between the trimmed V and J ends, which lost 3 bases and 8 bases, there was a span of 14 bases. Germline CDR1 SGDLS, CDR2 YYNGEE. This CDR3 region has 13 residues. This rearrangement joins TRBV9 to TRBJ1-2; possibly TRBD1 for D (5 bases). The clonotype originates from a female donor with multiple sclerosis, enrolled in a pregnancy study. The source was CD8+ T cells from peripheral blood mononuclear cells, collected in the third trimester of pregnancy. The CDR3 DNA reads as TGTGCCAGCAGCGCCCTCAGGGAGGTCGGCTACACCTTC. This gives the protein CASSALREVGYTF. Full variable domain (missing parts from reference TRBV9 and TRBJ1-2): DSGVTQTPKHLITATGQRVTLRCSPRSGDLSVYWYQQSLDQGLQFLIQYYNGEERAKGNILERFSAQQFPDLHSELNLSSLELGDSALYFCASSALREVGYTFGSGTRLTVV.